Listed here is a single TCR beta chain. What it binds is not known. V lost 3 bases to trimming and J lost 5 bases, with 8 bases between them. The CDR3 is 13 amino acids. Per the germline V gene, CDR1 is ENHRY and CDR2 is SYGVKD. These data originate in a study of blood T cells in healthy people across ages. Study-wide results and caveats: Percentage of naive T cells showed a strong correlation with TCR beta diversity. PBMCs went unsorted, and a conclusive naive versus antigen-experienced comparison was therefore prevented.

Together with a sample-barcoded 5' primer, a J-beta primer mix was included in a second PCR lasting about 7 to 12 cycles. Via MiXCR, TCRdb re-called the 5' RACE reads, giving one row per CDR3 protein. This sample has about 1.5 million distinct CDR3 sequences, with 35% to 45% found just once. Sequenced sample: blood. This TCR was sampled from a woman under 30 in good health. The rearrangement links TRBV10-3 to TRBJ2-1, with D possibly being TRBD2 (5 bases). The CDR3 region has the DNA TGTGCCATCAGTGATGTCGGGAACAATGAGCAGTTCTTC. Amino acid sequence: CAISDVGNNEQFF.